This entry lists 21 T cell receptor beta chains sequenced from one sample in a study of T cell responses to AZD1222 COVID-19 vaccine. TCRdb's copy holds only in-frame clones and misses some; the assay was immunoSEQ multiplex PCR. This sample has around 150,000 clones, with 85% to 95% found just once. The specimen was peripheral blood, collected on day 0 of AZD1222 vaccination. The receptors derive from an adult in good health.

This clone is a singleton in its sample. V gene TRBV4-3 combines with J gene TRBJ1-1; TRBD1 matches 7 bases. V shed 4 bases, J shed 0 bases, and the junction held 2 bases outside the gene matches. Germline V gene data show CDR1 as LGHNA and CDR2 as YSLEER. CDR3 size: 14 residues. The chain's CDR3 is CASSRTGVNTEAFF. The CDR3 DNA is TGCGCCAGCAGCCGGACAGGAGTGAACACTGAAGCTTTCTTT.

This clone was seen a single time. V usage is TRBV7-9 and J usage is TRBJ1-1; possibly TRBD1 for D (6 bases). CDR1 is SEHNR, CDR2 FQNEAQ, per germline (reference sequence). V gave up 5 bases and J gave up 1 base, with 14 bases separating them. This CDR3 has 15 amino acids. The CDR3 nucleotides read TGTGCCAGCAGCCCAACAGGGAAGGGGAACACTGAAGCTTTCTTT. It translates to CASSPTGKGNTEAFF.

The chain has TRBV18 and TRBJ1-1, with D possibly TRBD1 on 6 matching bases. This CDR3 comprises 15 residues. CDR1 and CDR2 from the germline V gene are KGHSH and LQKENI. Trimming removed 5 bases at V and 6 bases at J, with 19 bases between. CDR3 protein: CASSALETGRAEAFF. Here the CDR3 DNA reads TGTGCCAGCTCAGCGCTAGAAACAGGGCGGGCTGAAGCTTTCTTT.

This clone was counted a single time. The chain links TRBV7-7 to TRBJ2-2; 7 nucleotides match TRBD2. CDR3 size: 16 residues. With 2 bases clipped from V and 7 bases from J, the junction kept 10 bases outside the gene matches. CDR1 is SSHAT, CDR2 FNYEAQ, per germline (reference sequence). The CDR3 DNA sequence: TGTGCCAGCAGCTTATCTTCGCGGGAGATCGGCGGGGAGCTGTTTTTT. Residues: CASSLSSREIGGELFF.

V and J are TRBV30 and TRBJ1-4; unclear D gene. CDR3 size: 16 residues. CDR1 is GTSNPN and CDR2 is SVGIG in the germline V gene (reference sequence). Trimming took off 4 bases at V and 7 bases at J, with 22 bases between the two ends. CDR3 nucleotide sequence: TGTGCCTGGATAGACCCTTTAGGCAGAAAGCGTGAAAAACTGTTTTTT. Protein product: CAWIDPLGRKREKLFF. Full variable domain (outside the CDR3, taken from reference TRBV30 and TRBJ1-4): SQTIHQWPATLVQPVGSPLSLECTVEGTSNPNLYWYRQAAGRGLQLLFYSVGIGQISSEVPQNLSASRPQDRQFILSSKKLLLSDSGFYLCAWIDPLGRKREKLFFGSGTQLSVL.

The V call is TRBV23-1, the J call TRBJ2-7; tentatively, D is TRBD2 (7 bases). TRBV23-1 is treated as an ORF (open reading frame) with a function not yet certain. This CDR3 spans 12 amino acids. With 11 bases removed from V and 3 bases from J, the gap between germline ends came to 14 bases. The CDR3 here is CAHSGEGYEQYF. The CDR3 nucleotides are TGCGCCCATTCAGGGGAGGGCTACGAGCAGTACTTC.

J is TRBJ1-1 and V is TRBV2; the D is unclear. CDR3 length equals 14 residues. Looked up from germline, CDR1 is SNHLY and CDR2 is FYNNEI. Trimming removed 8 bases from V and 6 bases from J, with 19 bases in between. The CDR3, as DNA: TGTGCCAGCGGATTAAGGAAGGGATGGGCTGAAGCTTTCTTT. Translated: CASGLRKGWAEAFF.

The rearrangement joins TRBV14 to TRBJ2-2, with D possibly being TRBD2 (5 bases). Trimming removed 7 bases at V and 6 bases at J, with 12 bases between. Germline values: CDR1 SGHDN, CDR2 FVKESK. The length of the CDR3 is 13 residues. The CDR3 here is CASTRGKSGELFF. The CDR3 DNA follows: TGTGCCAGCACCAGAGGGAAGTCCGGGGAGCTGTTTTTT.

The V gene is TRBV9, the J gene TRBJ1-4; a weak D match, TRBD1 (5 bases). The germline V and J ends were trimmed by 1 base and 0 bases, with 10 bases remaining between them. This CDR3 has 16 amino acids. CDR1 SGDLS and CDR2 YYNGEE come from the germline V gene. The CDR3 DNA reads as TGTGCCAGCAGCGTATCGGGGGGAGCAACTAATGAAAAACTGTTTTTT. Translated, it gives CASSVSGGATNEKLFF.

The CDR3: CAWRGPPEAQYF. DNA for the CDR3: TGTGCCTGGAGAGGTCCCCCAGAGGCGCAGTATTTT. V usage is TRBV30 and J usage is TRBJ2-3; D is ambiguous. Trimming took off 3 bases at V and 10 bases at J, with 14 bases between the two ends. This CDR3 comprises 12 residues. Germline CDR1 reads GTSNPN; CDR2 reads SVGIG (reference sequence).

This chain links TRBV28 with TRBJ1-5, with D unresolved. The CDR3 loop spans 12 amino acids. Germline lookup yields CDR1 MDHEN and CDR2 SYDVKM. V lost 3 bases and J 9 bases, leaving 9 bases between the germline ends. CDR3 nucleotides: TGTGCCAGCAGTTTTAAAGCCCCGCCCCAGCATTTT. Translation gives CASSFKAPPQHF.

This clone has a single count. The chain employs TRBV4-1 and TRBJ2-7, with unresolved D. The CDR3 runs 14 residues. V was pared by 1 base and J by 6 bases, with 13 bases between. CDR1 MGHRA and CDR2 YSYEKL come from the germline V gene. The DNA for the CDR3 is TGCGCCAGCAGCCAAGTCGGTCCACCGGCCGAGCAGTACTTC. This sequence encodes CASSQVGPPAEQYF.

V usage is TRBV3-1 (or the pseudogene TRBV3-2) and J usage is TRBJ1-2, with 10 bases aligning to TRBD1. The CDR3 spans 15 residues. CDR1 and CDR2 (germline): LGHDT, YNNKEL (reference sequence). The V gene end was trimmed by 5 bases and the J gene end by 4 bases; junction bases not matched to a gene: 7. CDR3 in DNA: TGTGCCAGCAGCTCCGGGACAGGGGATGGCTATGGCTACACCTTC. It encodes CASSSGTGDGYGYTF.

This chain joins TRBV7-2 and TRBJ1-5; possibly TRBD1 for D (6 bases). V gave up 4 bases and J gave up 1 base, with 11 bases separating them. The CDR3 length is 15 residues. Germline CDR1 is SGHTA and CDR2 is FQGNSA. CDR3: CASSSLQGSNQPQHF. The DNA for the CDR3 is TGTGCCAGCAGCTCGCTACAGGGCAGCAATCAGCCCCAGCATTTT.

The rearrangement uses TRBV9 and TRBJ1-1; D is ambiguous. CDR1 and CDR2 (germline): SGDLS, YYNGEE. V shed 0 bases and J shed 0 bases, with 6 bases lying between them. The CDR3 is 14 amino acids. The CDR3 protein is CASSVGLMNTEAFF. DNA for the CDR3: TGTGCCAGCAGCGTAGGGCTTATGAACACTGAAGCTTTCTTT.

J is TRBJ2-5 and V is TRBV2; the match to TRBD2 covers 11 bases. In germline, CDR1 is SNHLY, CDR2 FYNNEI. The J segment lost 5 bases and the V segment lost 4 bases, leaving 6 bases of the junction unmatched. The CDR3 contains 15 residues. CDR3 protein: CASSVGLAGGETQYF. CDR3 in DNA: TGTGCCAGCAGTGTAGGGCTAGCGGGGGGCGAGACCCAGTACTTC.

The chain links TRBV11-3 to TRBJ2-2, with 8 bases aligning to TRBD2. The CDR3 has 14 residues. The V gene's germline CDR1 is SGHNT and CDR2 YENEEA. The V and J ends lost 5 bases and 6 bases, in that order; junction bases with no gene match: 5. The DNA of the CDR3 is TGTGCCAGCAGCCCCGGGGGGGGTCCCGGGGAGCTGTTTTTT. Translated, it gives CASSPGGGPGELFF.

The J gene is TRBJ2-1, the V gene TRBV9; 7 nucleotides line up with TRBD2. CDR1 and CDR2 (germline): SGDLS, YYNGEE. CDR3 size: 15 residues. V lost 4 bases and J lost 3; bases outside the gene matches: 7. CDR3 region: CASSSQWGGYNEQFF. CDR3 sequence (DNA): TGTGCCAGCAGCTCCCAGTGGGGGGGCTACAATGAGCAGTTCTTC. The complete variable domain, with remaining parts taken from reference TRBV9 and TRBJ2-1, reads DSGVTQTPKHLITATGQRVTLRCSPRSGDLSVYWYQQSLDQGLQFLIQYYNGEERAKGNILERFSAQQFPDLHSELNLSSLELGDSALYFCASSSQWGGYNEQFFGPGTRLTVL.

The chain uses TRBV28 and TRBJ1-4, with 9 positions matching TRBD1. The CDR3 extends over 15 amino acids. Germline assignment: CDR1 MDHEN and CDR2 SYDVKM. The V and J ends lost 7 bases and 3 bases, in that order; junction bases with no gene match: 6. The CDR3 DNA reads as TGTGCCAGCACCGAACAGGGGGCCCCTAATGAAAAACTGTTTTTT. Translated, it gives CASTEQGAPNEKLFF. The complete variable domain, with remaining parts taken from reference TRBV28 and TRBJ1-4, reads DVKVTQSSRYLVKRTGEKVFLECVQDMDHENMFWYRQDPGLGLRLIYFSYDVKMKEKGDIPEGYSVSREKKERFSLILESASTNQTSMYLCASTEQGAPNEKLFFGSGTQLSVL.

This clone was seen just once. The rearrangement joins TRBV7-8 to TRBJ1-1, with D perhaps TRBD1 (5 bases). The CDR3 sequence is 15 residues long. Germline V gives CDR1 SGHVS, CDR2 FQNEAQ. V lost 1 base and J 4 bases, leaving 13 bases between the germline ends. In DNA, the CDR3 is TGTGCCAGCAGCTTAGTGGGACCCCGCCCCACTGAAGCTTTCTTT. Translation: CASSLVGPRPTEAFF.

This chain uses TRBV14 with TRBJ1-1; TRBD1 agrees at 7 bases. V trimming: 4 bases; J trimming: 0 bases; junction bases outside the gene matches: 8. This CDR3 contains 16 residues. CDR1 is SGHDN and CDR2 is FVKESK in the germline V gene. This CDR3 is CASSRKGQIMNTEAFF. As DNA, the CDR3 is TGTGCCAGCAGCCGAAAGGGACAGATCATGAACACTGAAGCTTTCTTT.